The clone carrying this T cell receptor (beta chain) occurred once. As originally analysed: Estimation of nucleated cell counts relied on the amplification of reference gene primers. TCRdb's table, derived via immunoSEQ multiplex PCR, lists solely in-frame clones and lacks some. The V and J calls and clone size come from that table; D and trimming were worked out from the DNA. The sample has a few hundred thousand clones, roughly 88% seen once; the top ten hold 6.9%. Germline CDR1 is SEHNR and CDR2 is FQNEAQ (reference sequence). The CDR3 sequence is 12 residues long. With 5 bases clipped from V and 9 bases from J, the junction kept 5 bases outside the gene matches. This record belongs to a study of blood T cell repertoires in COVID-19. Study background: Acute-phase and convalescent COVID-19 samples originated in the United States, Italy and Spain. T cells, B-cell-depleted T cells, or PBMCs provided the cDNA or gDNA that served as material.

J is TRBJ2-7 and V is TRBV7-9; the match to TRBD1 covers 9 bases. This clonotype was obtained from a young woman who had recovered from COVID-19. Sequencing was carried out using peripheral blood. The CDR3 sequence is CASSPTGGGQYF. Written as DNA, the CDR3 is TGTGCCAGCAGCCCCACAGGGGGCGGGCAGTACTTC.